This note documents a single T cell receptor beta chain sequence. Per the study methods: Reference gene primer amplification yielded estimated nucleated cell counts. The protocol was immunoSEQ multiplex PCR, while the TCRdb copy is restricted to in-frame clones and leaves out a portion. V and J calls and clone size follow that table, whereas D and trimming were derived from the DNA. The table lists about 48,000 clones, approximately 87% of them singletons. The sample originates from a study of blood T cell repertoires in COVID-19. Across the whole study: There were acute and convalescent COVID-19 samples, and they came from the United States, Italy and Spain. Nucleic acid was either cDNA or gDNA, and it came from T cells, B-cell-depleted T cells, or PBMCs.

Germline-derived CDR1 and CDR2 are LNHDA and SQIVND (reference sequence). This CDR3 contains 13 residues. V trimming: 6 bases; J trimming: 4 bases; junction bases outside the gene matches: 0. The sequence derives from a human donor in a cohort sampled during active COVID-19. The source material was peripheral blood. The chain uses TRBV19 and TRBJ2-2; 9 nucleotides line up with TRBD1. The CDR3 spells CASRDRGTGELFF. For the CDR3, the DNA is TGTGCCAGTAGGGACAGGGGCACCGGGGAGCTGTTTTTT.